This T cell receptor (beta chain) stems from a study of T cells in Graves' hyperthyroidism and ophthalmopathy. Patients aged 18 to 65 had newly diagnosed hyperthyroidism lasting under 2 months. This clonotype has at least ten counts. RNA transcripts gave rise to amplified TCR beta CDR3 regions. The HTBI primer set was used in a first-round RT-PCR of the TCR CDR3. Each CDR3 protein is one row after TCRdb ran MiXCR on the multiplex PCR reads. This repertoire shows about 46,000 distinct CDR3 sequences, about 52% found once; its top ten account for under 35%. CDR3 size: 16 residues. From germline, CDR1 is SEHNR and CDR2 FQNEAQ (reference sequence). After removal of 4 bases from V and 2 bases from J, the junction contained 8 bases not matched to a gene.

Material: peripheral blood or thyroid tissue (not recorded which). The rearrangement joins TRBV7-9 to TRBJ2-3; 8 positions match TRBD2. This receptor was taken from a woman between 50 and 59 years old with Graves' hyperthyroidism. The CDR3 loop is CASSSASGGFTDTQYF. DNA for the CDR3: TGTGCCAGCAGCTCCGCGTCGGGAGGGTTCACAGATACGCAGTATTTT.